The rows below give T cell receptor beta chains drawn from one sample of a study of shared T cell receptors in the human thymus. This table comes from immunoSEQ multiplex PCR, and its TCRdb copy is limited to in-frame clones, with some not included. The top ten hold about 0.01% of the sample, which has fewer than 700,000 clones, around 87% seen once. These same data were also listed under a study on human thymus T cells.

Material: thymocytes. Source of these receptors: a boy younger than two with a congenital heart defect. Both conserved end residues are part of each CDR3. D genes are given only for firm matches. Size is stated for part of the rows, as once, few or many counts, or as a class when the clone is expanded.

v_call	cdr3_length	d_call	clone_size	j_call	cdr3_nt	cdr3_aa
TRBV27	12	NA	NA	TRBJ1-1	TGTGCCAGCGGCTGGGAGAAAACTGAAGCTTTCTTT	CASGWEKTEAFF
TRBV25-1	16	NA	NA	TRBJ1-3	TGTGCCAGCAGTGACTCGATCACAGGGAGTGGAAACACCATATATTTT	CASSDSITGSGNTIYF
TRBV4-3	15	NA	NA	TRBJ1-1	TGCGCCAGCAGCCGGGAGACAGGTTCGAACACTGAAGCTTTCTTT	CASSRETGSNTEAFF
TRBV20-1	10	TRBD2	NA	TRBJ2-7	TGCAGTGCTAGGGGGGAGGGGAAGGGCTTC	CSARGEGKGF
TRBV9	15	NA	NA	TRBJ2-5	TGTGCCAGCAGCGTAGACCCCCAGGGGATGGGGACCCAGTACTTC	CASSVDPQGMGTQYF
TRBV5-4	12	NA	NA	TRBJ1-5	TGTGCCAGCAGCTGGCCCGCAGGGCCCCAGCATTTT	CASSWPAGPQHF
TRBV20-1	11	NA	NA	TRBJ1-5	TGCAGTGCTACGGTGGGCCAGCCCCAGCATTTT	CSATVGQPQHF
TRBV11-3	17	TRBD1	NA	TRBJ2-7	TGTGCCAGCAGCTTACGGTTTCTTTGGGACAGCACCTACGAGCAGTACTTC	CASSLRFLWDSTYEQYF
TRBV6-6	16	NA	NA	TRBJ2-5	TGTGCCAGCAGTCGGGACCTAAGCGGGCTTAGGGGAGACCAGTACTTC	CASSRDLSGLRGDQYF
TRBV5-1	15	TRBD1	NA	TRBJ1-3	TGCGCCAGCAGCTTGGGGACAGGGGTTGGAAACACCATATATTTT	CASSLGTGVGNTIYF
TRBV7-2	10	NA	NA	TRBJ2-7	TGTGCCAGCTCCAGGAAGGAAGAGTACTTC	CASSRKEEYF
TRBV12-5	16	NA	NA	TRBJ2-3	TGTGCTAGTGGTCCTGACTATCGGAGAACCACAGATACGCAGTATTTT	CASGPDYRRTTDTQYF
TRBV4-2	17	TRBD2	NA	TRBJ2-3	TGTGCCAGCAGCCAAGATCGGGATAGCGGGAGCCCAGATACGCAGTATTTT	CASSQDRDSGSPDTQYF
TRBV27	17	TRBD2	NA	TRBJ2-7	TGTGCCAGCAGGAAACTAGCGGGAGAGGGTTCGTCCTACGAGCAGTACTTC	CASRKLAGEGSSYEQYF
TRBV18	17	TRBD2	NA	TRBJ2-7	TGTGCCAGCTCACCATCGACCCGGGGGGTCTACTACTACGAGCAGTACTTC	CASSPSTRGVYYYEQYF
TRBV7-2	13	NA	NA	TRBJ2-7	TGTGCCAGCAGCTTAGGGGGGCCCTACGAGCAGTACTTC	CASSLGGPYEQYF
TRBV9	14	NA	NA	TRBJ1-2	TGTGCCAGCAGCACCCAGCAGGGACACTGGGGCTACACCTTC	CASSTQQGHWGYTF
TRBV14	14	TRBD2	NA	TRBJ2-7	TGTGCCAGCAGCCTAGCGGGGAGCTCCTACGAGCAGTACTTC	CASSLAGSSYEQYF
TRBV28	16	NA	NA	TRBJ1-5	TGTGCCAGCAGTTTTTACCCTGGGGCAGCGAATCAGCCCCAGCATTTT	CASSFYPGAANQPQHF
TRBV19	16	TRBD2	NA	TRBJ2-3	TGTGCCAGTACTCCCGGGGTAGCGGGAAGCACAGATACGCAGTATTTT	CASTPGVAGSTDTQYF
TRBV7-2	18	TRBD2	NA	TRBJ2-3	TGTGCCAGCAGCTTATGCCCCCCCCGGGCGGGAGGGCCAGATACGCAGTATTTT	CASSLCPPRAGGPDTQYF
TRBV5-4	16	TRBD2	NA	TRBJ2-1	TGTGCCAGCAGCCCTCGGCGGGAGGGGCGCTACAATGAGCAGTTCTTC	CASSPRREGRYNEQFF
TRBV15	16	TRBD2	NA	TRBJ2-3	TGTGCCACCAGCACAGGATCTAGCGGTAGCACAGATACGCAGTATTTT	CATSTGSSGSTDTQYF
TRBV4-3	18	TRBD2	NA	TRBJ2-2	TGCGCCAGCAGCCAGGGTATAACTAGCGCCGTCAACACCGGGGAGCTGTTTTTT	CASSQGITSAVNTGELFF
TRBV5-1	14	NA	NA	TRBJ2-7	TGCGCCAGCACCCCCATACCCCGGGACTACGAGCAGTACTTC	CASTPIPRDYEQYF
TRBV4-3	16	TRBD1	NA	TRBJ2-7	TGCGCCAGCAGCCAAGATGGCAGGGACAGATCCTACGAGCAGTACTTC	CASSQDGRDRSYEQYF
TRBV29-1	14	NA	NA	TRBJ2-1	TGCAGCGTAGGATTTTCGACACACGACAATGAGCAGTTCTTC	CSVGFSTHDNEQFF
TRBV6-5	15	NA	NA	TRBJ1-4	TGTGCCAGCAGTTACTCGGGCAGGAGGCGAGAAAAACTGTTTTTT	CASSYSGRRREKLFF
TRBV5-4	14	NA	NA	TRBJ1-2	TGTGCCAGCAGCTTACAGGGTGAGAAGTATGGCTACACCTTC	CASSLQGEKYGYTF
TRBV18	11	NA	NA	TRBJ2-1	TGTGCCAGCTCGCACCGGGATGAGCAGTTCTTC	CASSHRDEQFF
TRBV11-2	18	TRBD2	NA	TRBJ2-5	TGTGCCAGCAGCTTAGGTGAGGGCAAAGCGGGGACCGAAGAGACCCAGTACTTC	CASSLGEGKAGTEETQYF
TRBV5-4	16	NA	NA	TRBJ2-1	TGTGCCAGCAGCTCATTGGACTGGCTCTCCTACAATGAGCAGTTCTTC	CASSSLDWLSYNEQFF
TRBV6-6	15	TRBD1	few	TRBJ2-1	TGTGCCAGCAGGCAACCGGGACAGGGGGACAATGAGCAGTTCTTC	CASRQPGQGDNEQFF
TRBV28	19	TRBD1	NA	TRBJ1-3	TGTGCCAGCAGTGCATTCGGGACAGGGGGCCTTGCGACAGGAAACACCATATATTTT	CASSAFGTGGLATGNTIYF
TRBV11-3	16	NA	NA	TRBJ2-7	TGTGCCAGCAGCTTAGGTGGAGGGCAAAGCTCCTACGAGCAGTACTTC	CASSLGGGQSSYEQYF
TRBV7-2	16	NA	NA	TRBJ2-7	TGTGCCAGCAGCCCCCACACGGGGAGCTCCCCATACGAGCAGTACTTC	CASSPHTGSSPYEQYF
TRBV6-1	15	NA	NA	TRBJ1-2	TGTGCCAGCAGTCAAGGGACATCCTTCAGATATGGCTACACCTTC	CASSQGTSFRYGYTF
TRBV5-1	11	NA	once	TRBJ2-7	TGCGCCAGCAGCCCGGGCTACGAGCAGTACTTC	CASSPGYEQYF
TRBV19	13	NA	NA	TRBJ1-1	TGTGCCAGTAGTATGTGGGAGGGCGCTGAAGCTTTCTTT	CASSMWEGAEAFF
TRBV5-4	16	NA	NA	TRBJ1-1	TGTGCCAGCAGCTTGCAGGCGAACAAAAAAGACACTGAAGCTTTCTTT	CASSLQANKKDTEAFF
TRBV7-9	14	TRBD1	few	TRBJ2-7	TGTGCCAGCAGCATGGGACAGGGTGGGGACGAGCAGTACTTC	CASSMGQGGDEQYF
TRBV10-3	14	NA	NA	TRBJ2-3	TGTGCCATCAGCCCAGACAGTTACACAGATACGCAGTATTTT	CAISPDSYTDTQYF
TRBV6-5	16	NA	NA	TRBJ2-7	TGTGCCAGCAGTTACCCCGCGGGTAAGAGCTCCTACGAGCAGTACTTC	CASSYPAGKSSYEQYF
TRBV2	14	NA	NA	TRBJ2-1	TGTGCCCGCTCAGACAGGTTCTCCTACAATGAGCAGTTCTTC	CARSDRFSYNEQFF
TRBV5-1	21	TRBD2	NA	TRBJ2-3	TGCGCCAGCAGCTGCCCAAAATCGAGGACTAGCGGGAGCCAAAGCACAGATACGCAGTATTTT	CASSCPKSRTSGSQSTDTQYF
TRBV2	16	TRBD2	NA	TRBJ2-7	TGTGCCAGCACGCCCCGGCCTAGCGGGAGCTCCTACGAGCAGTACTTC	CASTPRPSGSSYEQYF
TRBV28	17	TRBD2	NA	TRBJ2-1	TGTGCCAGCAGTCCCCCGGGGAGCGGGAGGCTCGACAATGAGCAGTTCTTC	CASSPPGSGRLDNEQFF
TRBV6-1	13	TRBD1	NA	TRBJ1-5	TGTGCCAGCAACGGACAGGATAATCAGCCCCAGCATTTT	CASNGQDNQPQHF
TRBV30	17	NA	NA	TRBJ2-1	TGTGCCTGGAGTCTCCACGGGGTACTACCCTCCTACAATGAGCAGTTCTTC	CAWSLHGVLPSYNEQFF
TRBV5-4	19	TRBD2	few	TRBJ2-6	TGTGCCAGCAGCGGCCCTAAGCGGGAGTCGTTCTCTGGGGCCAACGTCCTGACTTTC	CASSGPKRESFSGANVLTF